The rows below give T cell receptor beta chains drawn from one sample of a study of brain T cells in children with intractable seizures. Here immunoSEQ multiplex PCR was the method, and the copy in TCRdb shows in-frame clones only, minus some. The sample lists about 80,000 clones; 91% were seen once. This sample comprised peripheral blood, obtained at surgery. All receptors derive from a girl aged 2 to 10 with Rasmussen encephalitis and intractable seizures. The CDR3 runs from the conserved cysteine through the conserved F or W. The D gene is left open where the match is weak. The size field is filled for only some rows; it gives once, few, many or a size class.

TGCGCCAGCAGCTTGGAAGGCGGGATAAGCACAGATACGCAGTATTTT,CASSLEGGISTDTQYF,TRBV5-1,NA,TRBJ2-3,NA
TGTGCCAGCAGCTTCGGACTAGCGCCAGATACGCAGTATTTT,CASSFGLAPDTQYF,TRBV5-4,TRBD2,TRBJ2-3,NA
TGTGCCAGCTCACCTGGGACAGGGGCTGTGAACACTGAAGCTTTCTTT,CASSPGTGAVNTEAFF,TRBV18,TRBD1,TRBJ1-1,NA
TGTGCCTGGATGCCGGGACAGGGTGTAAGAGGAAACACCATATATTTT,CAWMPGQGVRGNTIYF,TRBV30,TRBD1,TRBJ1-3,once
TGTGCTAGTGGATACAGGGTTTCACCCCTCCACTTT,CASGYRVSPLHF,TRBV12-5,NA,TRBJ1-6,NA
TGTGCCAGCAGCTTCCTAGGACTACCCGCAGATACGCAGTATTTT,CASSFLGLPADTQYF,TRBV7-2,NA,TRBJ2-3,once
TGTGCCAGTTTCAGGGGTTACGAGCAGTACTTC,CASFRGYEQYF,TRBV28,NA,TRBJ2-7,NA
TGTGCCAGCAGTGACCGGGACAGGGGGACTAACTATGGCTACACCTTC,CASSDRDRGTNYGYTF,TRBV27,TRBD1,TRBJ1-2,NA
TGTGCCTGGAGTAGGGGGACGCTAAGCTCCTACAATGAGCAGTTCTTC,CAWSRGTLSSYNEQFF,TRBV30,NA,TRBJ2-1,NA
TGTGCCAGCAGTCCCCGGAATTCACCCCTCCACTTT,CASSPRNSPLHF,TRBV27,NA,TRBJ1-6,NA
TGTGCCTGGAGTAGCGGGGGGGCAGCGGAGACCCAGTACTTC,CAWSSGGAAETQYF,TRBV30,TRBD2,TRBJ2-5,NA
TGTGCCAGTAAGGGGGTCGGCACAGATACGCAGTATTTT,CASKGVGTDTQYF,TRBV6-5,NA,TRBJ2-3,NA
TGTGCCAGCAGTTCACCGGGGGGCCCGAACACCGGGGAGCTGTTTTTT,CASSSPGGPNTGELFF,TRBV28,NA,TRBJ2-2,NA
TGTGCCAGCAATATGGGGGGAGTACCGTCCTACGAGCAGTACTTC,CASNMGGVPSYEQYF,TRBV2,NA,TRBJ2-7,NA
TGTGCCAGCAGTTTATCGTCCGCAGATACGCAGTATTTT,CASSLSSADTQYF,TRBV28,NA,TRBJ2-3,NA
TGTGCCAGCAGCGCGGGACTAGCGTTTGGCGGGGAGCTGTTTTTT,CASSAGLAFGGELFF,TRBV5-4,TRBD2,TRBJ2-2,NA
TGTGCCAGCAGCGTAGGCTGGCGGGCGGGCACAGATACGCAGTATTTT,CASSVGWRAGTDTQYF,TRBV9,NA,TRBJ2-3,once
TGTGCCAGCAGCTTGGGTACAGGAGAACCCTACAATGAGCAGTTCTTC,CASSLGTGEPYNEQFF,TRBV7-6,NA,TRBJ2-1,NA
TGTGCCAGCAGCTGGTATCCAGGGTTCCAGCCCCAGCATTTT,CASSWYPGFQPQHF,TRBV5-4,NA,TRBJ1-5,NA
TGCGCCAGCAGCACGGGACAGGGGGCAAATGGCTACACCTTC,CASSTGQGANGYTF,TRBV5-1,TRBD1,TRBJ1-2,once
TGCGCCAGCAGCCAAGTAGCAGATACGCAGTATTTT,CASSQVADTQYF,TRBV4-1,NA,TRBJ2-3,once
TGTGCCAGCAGCCCGGTCGCGAACACCGGGGAGCTGTTTTTT,CASSPVANTGELFF,TRBV5-4,NA,TRBJ2-2,NA
TGTGCCAGCAGCGCAACCGGGACGGCTGAAAAACTGTTTTTT,CASSATGTAEKLFF,TRBV13,NA,TRBJ1-4,NA
TGTGCCAGCAGTCCTAGGCAGGTAGTTTCCTACGAGCAGTACTTC,CASSPRQVVSYEQYF,TRBV7-3,NA,TRBJ2-7,NA
TGTGCCAGCAGCTTAACAGGGGTAGGTTCACCCCTCCACTTT,CASSLTGVGSPLHF,TRBV5-4,TRBD1,TRBJ1-6,NA
TGTGCCAGCAGTGAACGGTCCGCCGGGGTCGGCGAGCAGTACTTC,CASSERSAGVGEQYF,TRBV2,NA,TRBJ2-7,once
TGCGCCAGCAGTGACGGGGGGACAGGGTCGGCTGAAGCTTTCTTT,CASSDGGTGSAEAFF,TRBV10-1,TRBD1,TRBJ1-1,NA
TGTGCCAGCAACACAGGCCGTCTCTCCTACGAGCAGTACTTC,CASNTGRLSYEQYF,TRBV6-5,NA,TRBJ2-7,NA
TGTGCCAGCAGTTTAGGGGCCCAGTCACCCCTCCACTTT,CASSLGAQSPLHF,TRBV12-3/TRBV12-4,NA,TRBJ1-6,NA
TGTGCCAGCAGTGAAGCGGCGGGGCGAACCCTAGGAACACAAGAGACCCAGTACTTC,CASSEAAGRTLGTQETQYF,TRBV2,NA,TRBJ2-5,NA
TGTGCCAGCTCACCGGAGGGGACATTTGTCAGCTTCCAGCATTTT,CASSPEGTFVSFQHF,TRBV18,NA,TRBJ1-5,NA
TGTGCCAGTACCCGAGAGGGGTCCTCTGGAAACACCATATATTTT,CASTREGSSGNTIYF,TRBV19,NA,TRBJ1-3,NA
TGCGCCAGCAGTCGCGGCCCAAGGAGCGAGCAGTACTTC,CASSRGPRSEQYF,TRBV23-1,NA,TRBJ2-7,NA
TGTGCCAGCAGGGGGCTGGAGCAGTTCTTC,CASRGLEQFF,TRBV6-5,NA,TRBJ2-1,NA
TGTGCCAGCGCTCCGGACAGGGCAAACTATGGCTACACCTTC,CASAPDRANYGYTF,TRBV27,TRBD1,TRBJ1-2,NA
TGTGCCAGCAGTCAACAGGCTTTTAACTATGGCTACACCTTC,CASSQQAFNYGYTF,TRBV5-4,NA,TRBJ1-2,NA
TGTGCCAGCAGCCCCGGGGAGGCCCAAGAGACCCAGTACTTC,CASSPGEAQETQYF,TRBV5-4,NA,TRBJ2-5,NA
TGTGCCAGCAGCCCACAAGACAGGGGGCAGAGGTCACCCCTCCACTTT,CASSPQDRGQRSPLHF,TRBV27,TRBD1,TRBJ1-6,NA
TGTGCCAGCAGCTATAACAGACTCTCCTACGAGCAGTACTTC,CASSYNRLSYEQYF,TRBV5-4,NA,TRBJ2-7,NA
TGTGCCAGCAGAGACACCGGGACAGTCTACGAGCAGTACTTC,CASRDTGTVYEQYF,TRBV2,TRBD1,TRBJ2-7,NA
TGCGCCAGCAGCCAAGTAGGGGAGGTCACTGAAGCTTTCTTT,CASSQVGEVTEAFF,TRBV4-1,NA,TRBJ1-1,NA
TGCGCCAGCAGCCCCCAGAACAGGGAAGATGAGCAGTTCTTC,CASSPQNREDEQFF,TRBV4-1,NA,TRBJ2-1,NA
TGTGCCAGCAACCAAGGTGCGAATGAAAAACTGTTTTTT,CASNQGANEKLFF,TRBV9,NA,TRBJ1-4,NA
TGTGCCTGGAGGGGGGGTCAGGGCAGGACTGAAGCTTTCTTT,CAWRGGQGRTEAFF,TRBV30,NA,TRBJ1-1,NA
TGTGCCAGCAGTCTTCGCGGGGTCGGAGCTGGGGCCAACGTCCTGACTTTC,CASSLRGVGAGANVLTF,TRBV27,NA,TRBJ2-6,NA
TGTGCCAGCAGCCAATCCGGGGGCTTTGATTCACCCCTCCACTTT,CASSQSGGFDSPLHF,TRBV3-1/TRBV3-2,NA,TRBJ1-6,NA
TGTGCCAGCAGTTTACGAGAGGGCCCCTACGAGCAGTACTTC,CASSLREGPYEQYF,TRBV28,NA,TRBJ2-7,few
TGTGCCATCAGTGAGGCTCTCTCCTACAATGAGCAGTTCTTC,CAISEALSYNEQFF,TRBV10-3,NA,TRBJ2-1,NA
TGTGCCAGCCAAGGACTCATTAGCACAGATACGCAGTATTTT,CASQGLISTDTQYF,TRBV7-2,NA,TRBJ2-3,NA
TGTGCCAGCTCCCTCGGGCAGGGTAACTATGGCTACACCTTC,CASSLGQGNYGYTF,TRBV7-9,NA,TRBJ1-2,NA